A single sample is the source of the 7 T cell receptor beta chains below, sequenced in a study of T-cell reconstitution after alpha-beta-depleted transplantation in children. A TCRbeta library incorporating unique molecular identifiers was prepared. TCRdb reprocessed the PCR reads via MiXCR and lists one record per CDR3 protein. Here the sample spans approximately 800,000 distinct CDR3 sequences, 15% to 20% being singletons. Sequencing was performed on PBMCs, mostly from graft donor cells, taken 360 days after TCRalphabeta/CD19-depleted stem cell transplant. The receptors shown here come from a male patient aged 5 to 17 who had a stem cell transplant for acute lymphoblastic leukemia, so the T cells may come from the graft donor.

This clonotype was counted only a few times. The V gene is TRBV5-1, the J gene TRBJ2-7; 9 bases line up with TRBD2. CDR1 and CDR2 (germline): SGHRS, YFSETQ. V gave up 0 bases and J gave up 1 base; unmatched junction bases: 11. The CDR3 contains 18 residues. The CDR3 bases are TGCGCCAGCAGCTTGGGACTAGCGGATATTCCCTCTTCCTACGAGCAGTACTTC. Protein: CASSLGLADIPSSYEQYF.

The chain carries TRBV5-1 and TRBJ2-7; D not certain. There are 14 residues in the CDR3. In germline, CDR1 is SGHRS, CDR2 YFSETQ. With 4 bases removed from V and 0 bases from J, the gap between germline ends came to 11 bases. The DNA for the CDR3 is TGCGCCAGCAGCAAAGGCACGAGCTCCTACGAGCAGTACTTC. As protein: CASSKGTSSYEQYF.

This clonotype was picked up many times. The chain carries TRBV12-3 or TRBV12-4 and TRBJ2-7; 7 positions agree with TRBD1. There are 13 residues in the CDR3. Trimming at V came to 2 bases and at J to 11 bases, leaving 9 bases not matched to a gene. CDR3 region: CASSLPGTAIKYF. For the CDR3, the DNA is TGTGCCAGCAGTTTACCTGGGACAGCCATAAAGTACTTC.

This rearrangement joins TRBV9 to TRBJ2-2; the match to TRBD2 covers 7 bases. This CDR3 spans 16 amino acids. Unmatched junction bases numbered 10, after V lost 2 bases and J lost 6 bases. In germline, CDR1 is SGDLS, CDR2 YYNGEE. In DNA, the CDR3 is TGTGCCAGCAGCGTTGTGGGAGGGCCGGTATCCGGGGAGCTGTTTTTT. This translates into CASSVVGGPVSGELFF.

Comment on this clonotype: A junction boundary mismatches the germline segment, possibly from a read error. The gene calls are TRBV20-1 and TRBJ2-7, with 7 bases aligning to TRBD1. CDR1 and CDR2 from the germline V gene are DFQATT and SNEGSKA (reference sequence). The CDR3 runs 17 residues. The CDR3 protein is CSARELTPGTAYYEQYF. DNA for the CDR3: TGCAGCGCTAGAGAGCTAACTCCCGGGACAGCCTACTACGAGCAGTACTTC.

The chain combines TRBV5-1 with TRBJ2-3; TRBD2 might be the D (5 bases). V was clipped by 0 bases and J by 6 bases, with 17 bases between them. CDR3 length: 16 amino acids. Germline V CDR1 and CDR2: SGHRS, YFSETQ. CDR3 protein: CASSLAADSPADTQYF. In DNA, the CDR3 is TGCGCCAGCAGCTTGGCTGCGGACTCCCCGGCGGATACGCAGTATTTT.

The chain recombines TRBV10-3 with TRBJ2-7; 8 bases are shared with TRBD1. With V trimmed by 2 bases and J by 3 bases, 9 bases remained unmatched. This CDR3 has 16 amino acids. Germline V lookup: CDR1 ENHRY, CDR2 SYGVKD. The CDR3 DNA reads TGTGCCATCAGTGAGCCGGACAGGGTAGGTGACTACGAGCAGTACTTC. Translation: CAISEPDRVGDYEQYF.